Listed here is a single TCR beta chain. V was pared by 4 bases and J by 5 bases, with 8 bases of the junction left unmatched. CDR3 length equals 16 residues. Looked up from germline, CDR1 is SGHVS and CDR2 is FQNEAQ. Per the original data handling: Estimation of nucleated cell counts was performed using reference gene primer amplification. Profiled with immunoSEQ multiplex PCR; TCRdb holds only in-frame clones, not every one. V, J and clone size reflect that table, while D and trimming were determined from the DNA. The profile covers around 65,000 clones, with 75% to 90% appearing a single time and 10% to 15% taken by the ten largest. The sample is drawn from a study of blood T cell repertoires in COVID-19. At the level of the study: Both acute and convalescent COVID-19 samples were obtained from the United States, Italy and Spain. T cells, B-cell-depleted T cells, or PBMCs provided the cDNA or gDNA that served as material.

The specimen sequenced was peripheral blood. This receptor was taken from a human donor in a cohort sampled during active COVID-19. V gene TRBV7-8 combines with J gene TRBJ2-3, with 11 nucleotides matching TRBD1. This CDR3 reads CASSSRTGGFGDTQYF. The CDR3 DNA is TGTGCCAGCAGCTCCCGGACAGGGGGCTTTGGAGATACGCAGTATTTT.